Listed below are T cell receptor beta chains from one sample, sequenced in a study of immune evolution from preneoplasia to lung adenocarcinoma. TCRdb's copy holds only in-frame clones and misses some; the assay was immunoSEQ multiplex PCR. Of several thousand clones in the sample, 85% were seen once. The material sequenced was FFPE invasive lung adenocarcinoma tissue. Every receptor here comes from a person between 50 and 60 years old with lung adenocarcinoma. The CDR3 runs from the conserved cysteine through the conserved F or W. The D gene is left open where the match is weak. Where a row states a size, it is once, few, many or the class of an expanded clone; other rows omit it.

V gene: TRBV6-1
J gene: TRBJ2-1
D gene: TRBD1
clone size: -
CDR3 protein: CASRGRQGGDNEQFF
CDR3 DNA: TGTGCCAGCAGGGGCCGACAGGGCGGTGACAATGAGCAGTTCTTC

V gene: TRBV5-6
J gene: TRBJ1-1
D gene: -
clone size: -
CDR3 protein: CASSQGFGSWFTEAFF
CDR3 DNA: TGTGCCAGCAGCCAAGGATTTGGATCTTGGTTTACTGAAGCTTTCTTT

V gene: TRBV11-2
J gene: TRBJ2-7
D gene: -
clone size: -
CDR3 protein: CASSLPAGRTAGKYEQYF
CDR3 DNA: TGTGCCAGCAGCTTACCCGCGGGACGGACAGCGGGAAAATACGAGCAGTACTTC

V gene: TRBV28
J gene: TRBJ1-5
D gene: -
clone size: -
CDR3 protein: CASGRTLGRPQHF
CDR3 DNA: TGTGCCAGCGGCCGGACTCTGGGGAGGCCCCAGCATTTT

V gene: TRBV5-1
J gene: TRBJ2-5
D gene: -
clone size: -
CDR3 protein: CASSSGTPMGETQYF
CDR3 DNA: TGCGCCAGCAGCTCCGGGACACCAATGGGGGAGACCCAGTACTTC

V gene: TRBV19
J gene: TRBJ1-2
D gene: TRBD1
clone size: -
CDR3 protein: CASTHHRGTDGYTF
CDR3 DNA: TGTGCCAGTACCCACCACAGGGGCACTGACGGCTACACCTTC

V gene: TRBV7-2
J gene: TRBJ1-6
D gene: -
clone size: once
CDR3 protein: CASSFNNSPLHF
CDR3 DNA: TGTGCCAGCAGCTTCAATAATTCACCCCTCCACTTT

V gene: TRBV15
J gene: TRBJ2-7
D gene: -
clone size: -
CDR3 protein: CATSREGEDRRYF
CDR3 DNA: TGTGCCACCAGCAGAGAAGGTGAAGACCGACGATACTTC

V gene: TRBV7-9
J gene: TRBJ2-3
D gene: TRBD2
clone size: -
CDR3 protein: CATMPGLAFGLSDTQYF
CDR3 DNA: TGTGCCACCATGCCGGGACTAGCTTTTGGCCTCTCAGATACGCAGTATTTT

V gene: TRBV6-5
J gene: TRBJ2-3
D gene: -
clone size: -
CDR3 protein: CASSSFEASTDTQYF
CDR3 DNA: TGTGCCAGCAGTTCCTTTGAAGCGAGTACAGATACGCAGTATTTT

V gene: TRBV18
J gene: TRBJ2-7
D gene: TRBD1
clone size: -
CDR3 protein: CASSPGQGHEQYF
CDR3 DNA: TGTGCCAGCTCACCTGGACAGGGGCACGAGCAGTACTTC

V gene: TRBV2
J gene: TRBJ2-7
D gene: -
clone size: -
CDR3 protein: CASSDQGPTYEQYF
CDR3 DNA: TGTGCCAGCAGTGATCAGGGGCCCACCTACGAGCAGTACTTC

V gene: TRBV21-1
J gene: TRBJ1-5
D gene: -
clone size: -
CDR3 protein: CASSTEDRDRAQPQHF
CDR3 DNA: TGTGCCAGCAGCACCGAAGACCGGGACAGGGCTCAGCCCCAGCATTTT

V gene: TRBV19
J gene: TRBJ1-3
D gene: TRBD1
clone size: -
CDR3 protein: CASRRTGGTGNTIYF
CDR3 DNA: TGTGCCAGTAGACGGACAGGGGGCACTGGAAACACCATATATTTT

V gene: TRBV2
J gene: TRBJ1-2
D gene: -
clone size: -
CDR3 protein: CASRTPANYGYTF
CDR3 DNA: TGTGCCAGTAGGACTCCAGCTAACTATGGCTACACCTTC

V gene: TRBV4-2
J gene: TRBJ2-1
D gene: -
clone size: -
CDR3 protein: CASSQEVSRGEQFF
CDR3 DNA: TGTGCCAGCAGCCAAGAAGTCAGTCGCGGGGAGCAGTTCTTC

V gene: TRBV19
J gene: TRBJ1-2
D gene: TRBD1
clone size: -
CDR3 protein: CASGTGDDYGYTF
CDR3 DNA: TGTGCCAGCGGGACAGGGGATGACTATGGCTACACCTTC

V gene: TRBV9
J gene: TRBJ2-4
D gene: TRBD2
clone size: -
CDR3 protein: CASSVEASGGKNIQYF
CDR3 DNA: TGTGCCAGCAGCGTAGAGGCTAGCGGGGGTAAAAACATTCAGTACTTC

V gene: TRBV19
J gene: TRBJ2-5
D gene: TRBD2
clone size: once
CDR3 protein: CASTLAGQETQYF
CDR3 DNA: TGTGCCAGTACTCTAGCGGGGCAAGAGACCCAGTACTTC

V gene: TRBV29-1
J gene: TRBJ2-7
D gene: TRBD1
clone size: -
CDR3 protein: CSVGPGQGYEQYF
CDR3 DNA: TGCAGCGTTGGACCGGGACAGGGCTACGAGCAGTACTTC

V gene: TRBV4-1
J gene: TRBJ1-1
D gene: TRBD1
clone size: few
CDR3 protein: CASSQDGTGSDTEAFF
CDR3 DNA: TGCGCCAGCAGCCAAGACGGGACAGGCTCCGACACTGAAGCTTTCTTT

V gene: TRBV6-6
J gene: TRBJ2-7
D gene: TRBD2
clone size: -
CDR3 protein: CASSYLAGGRYEQYF
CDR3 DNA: TGTGCCAGCAGTTACCTAGCGGGAGGGCGATACGAGCAGTACTTC

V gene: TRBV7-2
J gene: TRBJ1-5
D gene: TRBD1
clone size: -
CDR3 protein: CASAGQGDQPQHF
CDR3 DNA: TGTGCCAGCGCGGGACAGGGGGATCAGCCCCAGCATTTT

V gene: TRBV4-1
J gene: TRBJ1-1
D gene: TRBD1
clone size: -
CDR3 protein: CASSQGTGMNTEAFF
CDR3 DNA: TGCGCCAGCAGCCAGGGGACAGGGATGAACACTGAAGCTTTCTTT

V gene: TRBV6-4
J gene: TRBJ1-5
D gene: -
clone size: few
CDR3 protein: CASSEGFGQPQHF
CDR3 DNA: TGTGCCAGCAGTGAAGGTTTCGGTCAGCCCCAGCATTTT

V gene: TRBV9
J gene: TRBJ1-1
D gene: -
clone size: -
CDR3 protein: CASSVVGGMAEAFF
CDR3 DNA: TGTGCCAGCAGCGTAGTTGGGGGGATGGCTGAAGCTTTCTTT

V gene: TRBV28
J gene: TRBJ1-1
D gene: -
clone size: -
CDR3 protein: CASRGGQLNTEAFF
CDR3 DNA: TGTGCCAGCAGGGGAGGACAGCTGAACACTGAAGCTTTCTTT

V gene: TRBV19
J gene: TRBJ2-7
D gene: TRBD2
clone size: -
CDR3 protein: CASSGWTSGGYEQYF
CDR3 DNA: TGTGCCAGTAGTGGCTGGACTAGCGGCGGGTACGAGCAGTACTTC

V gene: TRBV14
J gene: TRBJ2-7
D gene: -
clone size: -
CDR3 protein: CASSQDMGYEQYF
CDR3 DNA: TGTGCCAGCAGCCAAGATATGGGCTACGAGCAGTACTTC

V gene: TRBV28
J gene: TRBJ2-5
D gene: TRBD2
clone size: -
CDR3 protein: CASSPSGAYQETQYF
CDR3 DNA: TGTGCCAGCAGTCCTAGCGGGGCCTACCAAGAGACCCAGTACTTC

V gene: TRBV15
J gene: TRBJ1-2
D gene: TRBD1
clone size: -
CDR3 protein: CATSTRQGIYGYTF
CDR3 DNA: TGTGCCACCAGCACCCGACAGGGAATCTATGGCTACACCTTC

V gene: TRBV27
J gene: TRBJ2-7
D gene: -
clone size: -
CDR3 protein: CASISTEQYF
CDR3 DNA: TGTGCCAGCATTTCCACGGAGCAGTACTTC

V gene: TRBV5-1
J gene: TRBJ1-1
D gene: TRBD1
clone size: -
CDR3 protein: CASSQDRVHTEAFF
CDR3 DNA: TGCGCCAGCAGCCAGGACAGGGTCCACACTGAAGCTTTCTTT

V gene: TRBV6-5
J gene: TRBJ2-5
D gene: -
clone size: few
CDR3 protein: CASHEGGIAETQYF
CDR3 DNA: TGTGCCAGCCATGAAGGAGGCATTGCCGAGACCCAGTACTTC

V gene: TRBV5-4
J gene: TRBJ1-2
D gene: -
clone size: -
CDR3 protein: CASSSLITGYTF
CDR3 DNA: TGTGCCAGCAGCTCACTCATCACAGGCTACACCTTC

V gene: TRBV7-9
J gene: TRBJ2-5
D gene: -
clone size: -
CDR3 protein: CASSLGRNLGQETQYF
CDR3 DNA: TGTGCCAGCAGCTTAGGCAGGAATTTGGGTCAAGAGACCCAGTACTTC

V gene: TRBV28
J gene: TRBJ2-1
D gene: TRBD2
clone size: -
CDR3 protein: CASSSSGTPYNEQFF
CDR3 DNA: TGTGCCAGCAGTTCCAGCGGGACGCCCTACAATGAGCAGTTCTTC

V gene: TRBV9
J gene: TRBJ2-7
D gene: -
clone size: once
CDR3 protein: CASSVGRSGGWGEQYF
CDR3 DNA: TGTGCCAGCAGCGTAGGGCGTAGCGGAGGATGGGGCGAGCAGTACTTC

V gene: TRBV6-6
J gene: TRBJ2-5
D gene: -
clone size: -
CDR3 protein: CASNMGGTQYF
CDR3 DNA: TGTGCCAGCAATATGGGGGGGACCCAGTACTTC

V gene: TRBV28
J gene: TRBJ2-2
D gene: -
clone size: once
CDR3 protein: CASRERTGELFF
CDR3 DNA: TGTGCCAGCCGAGAGCGCACCGGGGAGCTGTTTTTT

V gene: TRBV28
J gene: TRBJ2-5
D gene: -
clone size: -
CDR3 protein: CASSTRQKQTQYF
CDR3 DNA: TGTGCCAGCAGTACCCGACAGAAACAGACCCAGTACTTC

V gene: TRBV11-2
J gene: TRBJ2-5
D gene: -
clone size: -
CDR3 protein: CASKGLGGFEETQYF
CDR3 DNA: TGTGCCAGCAAGGGGCTAGGTGGGTTTGAAGAGACCCAGTACTTC

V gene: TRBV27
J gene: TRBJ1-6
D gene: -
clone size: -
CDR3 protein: CASSLSGGRVSLPLHF
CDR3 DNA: TGTGCCAGCAGTTTATCCGGAGGCAGGGTCAGTTTGCCCCTCCACTTT

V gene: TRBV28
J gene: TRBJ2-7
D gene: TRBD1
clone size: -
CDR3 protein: CASSSQGIRYEQYF
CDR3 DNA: TGTGCCAGCAGCTCACAGGGGATTCGCTACGAGCAGTACTTC

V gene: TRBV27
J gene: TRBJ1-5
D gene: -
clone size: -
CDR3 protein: CASSLVSNQPQHF
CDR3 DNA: TGTGCCAGCAGTTTAGTCTCCAATCAGCCCCAGCATTTT

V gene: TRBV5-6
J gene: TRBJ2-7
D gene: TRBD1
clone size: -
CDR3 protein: CASSQVGQDYYEQYF
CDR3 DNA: TGTGCCAGCAGCCAAGTGGGACAGGACTATTACGAGCAGTACTTC

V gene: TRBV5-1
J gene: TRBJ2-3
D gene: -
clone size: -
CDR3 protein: CASSPPSTDTQYF
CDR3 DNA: TGCGCCAGCAGCCCCCCTAGCACAGATACGCAGTATTTT

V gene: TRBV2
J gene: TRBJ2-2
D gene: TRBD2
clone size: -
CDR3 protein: CASTWGGNTGELFF
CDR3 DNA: TGTGCCAGCACATGGGGGGGAAACACCGGGGAGCTGTTTTTT

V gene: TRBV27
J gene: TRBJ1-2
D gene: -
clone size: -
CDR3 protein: CASRGSGEGGYTF
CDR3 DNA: TGTGCCAGCAGGGGCTCAGGCGAAGGAGGCTACACCTTC

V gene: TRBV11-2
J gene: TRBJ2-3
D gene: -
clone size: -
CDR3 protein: CASSSSAVTDTQYF
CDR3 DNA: TGTGCCAGCAGCTCCTCGGCGGTCACAGATACACAGTATTTT

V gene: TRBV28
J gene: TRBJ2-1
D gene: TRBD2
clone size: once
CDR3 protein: CASSFLAGSFYNEQFF
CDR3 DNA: TGTGCCAGCAGTTTCTTAGCGGGGTCCTTCTACAATGAGCAGTTCTTC

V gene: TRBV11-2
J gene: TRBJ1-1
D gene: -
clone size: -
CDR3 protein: CASSPGTHSEAFF
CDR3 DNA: TGTGCCAGCAGCCCCGGGACCCATTCTGAAGCTTTCTTT

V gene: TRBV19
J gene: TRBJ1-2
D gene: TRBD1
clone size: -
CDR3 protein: CASSTYGQGGGYTF
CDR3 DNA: TGTGCCAGTAGTACCTACGGACAGGGGGGCGGCTACACCTTC

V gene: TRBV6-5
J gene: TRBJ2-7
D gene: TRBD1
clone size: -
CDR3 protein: CASNPRDRGYEQYF
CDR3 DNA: TGTGCCAGCAATCCCCGGGACAGGGGCTACGAGCAGTACTTC

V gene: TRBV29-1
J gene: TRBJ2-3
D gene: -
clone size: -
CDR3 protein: CSVAIPSTDTQYF
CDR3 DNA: TGCAGCGTTGCTATCCCTAGCACAGATACGCAGTATTTT